These 16 T cell receptor beta chains originate from one sample sequenced in a study of CD8+ T cells in alopecia areata. Extraction and reverse transcription of RNA yielded cDNA as the sequencing template. Profiling relied on immunoSEQ multiplex PCR, and the TCRdb table lists in-frame clones only, not all of them. The sample includes fewer than 25,000 clones, approximately 56% seen only once; the top ten take 7.5% to 9.5%. As to treatment: oral pan-JAK inhibitor, 5-10 mg twice daily. Specimens obtained from alopecia areata patients comprised lesional scalp punch biopsies and peripheral blood. Material: skin, obtained at week 4, from a patient treated with tofacitinib. Receptors were obtained from a human donor with alopecia areata.

J is TRBJ2-3 and V is TRBV4-3; the D is unclear. The V end lost 0 bases, the J end lost 8 bases, and 9 bases lay between the germline ends. The CDR3 contains 13 residues. Germline assignment: CDR1 LGHNA and CDR2 YSLEER. CDR3 DNA: TGCGCCAGCAGCCAAGAGTTTGTCGGTACGCAGTATTTT. Translated: CASSQEFVGTQYF.

This clone was seen only a few times. V is TRBV5-1 and J is TRBJ2-5, with TRBD2 identical over 11 bases. J gave up 3 bases and V 4 bases, and 2 bases lay outside the gene matches. The V gene's germline CDR1 is SGHRS and CDR2 YFSETQ. The CDR3 is made up of 14 amino acids. The CDR3 loop is CASSTGLAEETQYF. In DNA form, the CDR3 reads TGCGCCAGCAGCACGGGACTAGCGGAAGAGACCCAGTACTTC.

The chain uses TRBV27 and TRBJ2-3, with 11 bases fitting TRBD2. V was clipped by 3 bases and J by 5 bases; unmatched bases: 10. From germline, CDR1 is MNHEY and CDR2 SMNVEV (reference sequence). The CDR3 has 17 residues. The CDR3 is CASSFGLAGGPIDTQYF. For the CDR3, the DNA is TGTGCCAGCAGTTTTGGATTAGCGGGGGGGCCTATAGATACGCAGTATTTT.

Concerning this clone itself: This sample also contains other DNA sequences that code for the same CDR3. The chain carries TRBV29-1 and TRBJ1-2; TRBD1 is a possible D gene (5 bases). Trimming took 3 bases from V and 4 from J, leaving 12 bases between them. From germline, CDR1 is SQVTM and CDR2 ANQGSEA. The CDR3 is made up of 13 amino acids. In DNA, the CDR3 is TGCAGCGTTGATCTCTCAGGGAGCTATGGCTACACCTTC. This sequence encodes CSVDLSGSYGYTF.

The chain uses TRBV9 and TRBJ2-5, with D unclear. The CDR3 runs 14 residues. The V and J ends lost 2 bases and 1 base respectively, with 9 bases between them. Germline V gene sequence: CDR1 SGDLS, CDR2 YYNGEE. CDR3 in DNA: TGTGCCAGCAGCGTTGGGCCAGCCCAAGAGACCCAGTACTTC. It is translated as CASSVGPAQETQYF.

The chain's CDR3 is CASSLQGGGNTEAFF. In nucleotides, the CDR3 is TGTGCCAGCAGCTTACAGGGCGGAGGGAACACTGAAGCTTTCTTT. The rearrangement uses TRBV7-6 and TRBJ1-1; TRBD1 is a possible D gene (5 bases). The CDR3 consists of 15 residues. Per germline, CDR1 SGHVS and CDR2 FNYEAQ. V was shortened by 2 bases and J by 1 base, with 11 bases between the two germline ends.

This chain links TRBV18 with TRBJ2-1; 8 bases fit TRBD1. V lost 0 bases and J lost 5; bases outside the gene matches: 9. The CDR3 extends over 17 amino acids. CDR1 and CDR2 from the germline V gene are KGHSH and LQKENI. The CDR3 DNA reads as TGTGCCAGCTCACCACCAAATAGAGCGACAGGGGACAATGAGCAGTTCTTC. It codes for CASSPPNRATGDNEQFF.

This clone showed up just a few times. This chain joins TRBV4-1 and TRBJ2-7; the D is unclear. The CDR3 length is 16 residues. V shed 1 base and J shed 5 bases, with 18 bases lying between them. CDR1 and CDR2 (germline): MGHRA, YSYEKL. CDR3 amino acids: CASSQVGKKVMDEQYF. CDR3 in DNA: TGCGCCAGCAGCCAAGTGGGGAAAAAAGTTATGGACGAGCAGTACTTC.

With respect to this clone: Compared with germline, one end of the junction differs, possibly owing to a read error. This sequence joins TRBV7-7 and TRBJ2-1; perhaps TRBD1 as D (6 bases). The CDR3 is made up of 16 amino acids. Germline V gene lookup returns CDR1 SSHAT and CDR2 FNYEAQ (reference sequence). This chain's CDR3 is CASSLTSGQPSNEQFF. The CDR3 region has the DNA TGTGCTAGCAGCTTAACTTCCGGACAGCCCTCGAATGAGCAGTTCTTC.

The sample holds a few counts of this clone. The chain links TRBV4-3 to TRBJ2-1, with D uncertain. Trimming shortened V by 0 bases and J by 0 bases, and 12 bases separated the two germline ends. This CDR3 is 17 amino acids long. Germline-derived CDR1 and CDR2 are LGHNA and YSLEER. The chain's CDR3 is CASSQDIPLASYNEQFF. CDR3 coding DNA: TGCGCCAGCAGCCAAGATATCCCATTAGCCTCCTACAATGAGCAGTTCTTC.

V gene TRBV11-2 combines with J gene TRBJ2-1; possibly TRBD2 for D (5 bases). Germline-derived CDR1 and CDR2 are SGHAT and FQNNGV. Trimming stripped 4 bases from V and 5 bases from J, with 15 bases between. CDR3 length: 15 amino acids. The CDR3 coding sequence is TGTGCCAGCAGCTACCCAGGTCCTAGCAACAATGAGCAGTTCTTC. Amino acids: CASSYPGPSNNEQFF.

This clone was observed a handful of times. The chain links TRBV6-1 to TRBJ2-1; 11 nucleotides align to TRBD2. The CDR3 consists of 18 residues. In germline, CDR1 is MNHNS, CDR2 SASEGT. The ends lost 4 bases at V and 8 bases at J; junction bases unmatched: 16. CDR3 coding DNA: TGTGCCAGCAGTGGTAGACTAGCGGGGCCTCCGCCTTTTGATGAGCAGTTCTTC. This gives the protein CASSGRLAGPPPFDEQFF.

The count of this clone is one. CDR3: CASSPEGDRGPGQYF. In nucleotides, the CDR3 is TGTGCCAGCAGCCCGGAGGGGGACAGGGGCCCCGGGCAGTACTTC. The chain links TRBV5-4 to TRBJ2-7, with 10 bases fitting TRBD1. Germline-derived CDR1 and CDR2 are SGHNT and YYREEE (reference sequence). The V gene end was trimmed by 4 bases and the J gene end by 9 bases; junction bases not matched to a gene: 13. The CDR3 spans 15 residues.

The V gene is TRBV29-1, the J gene TRBJ2-5, with D perhaps assigned TRBD1 or TRBD2 (6 bases each). Germline CDR1 SQVTM, CDR2 ANQGSEA. The CDR3 is 13 amino acids. Trimming cost V 8 bases and J 3 bases, with 16 bases left between them. The CDR3 spells CSCLGGKEETQYF. The CDR3 coding sequence is TGCAGCTGCCTAGGGGGGAAGGAAGAGACCCAGTACTTC.

The chain has TRBV30 and TRBJ2-3; no clear D. Per the germline V gene, CDR1 is GTSNPN and CDR2 is SVGIG (reference sequence). This CDR3 is 13 amino acids long. The germline V and J ends were trimmed by 0 bases and 3 bases, with 7 bases remaining between them. CDR3 bases: TGTGCCTGGAGTGTAGCCCAGACAGATACGCAGTATTTT. The encoded protein is CAWSVAQTDTQYF.

This clone was picked up a small number of times. V gene TRBV7-6 combines with J gene TRBJ2-3; 8 bases fit TRBD1. V shed 3 bases, J shed 7 bases, and the junction held 9 bases outside the gene matches. The CDR3 has 15 amino acids. Per the germline V gene, CDR1 is SGHVS and CDR2 is FNYEAQ. CDR3 sequence reads: CASSFGDRRLYTQYF. For the CDR3, the DNA is TGTGCCAGCAGCTTCGGGGACAGGAGGCTGTATACGCAGTATTTT.